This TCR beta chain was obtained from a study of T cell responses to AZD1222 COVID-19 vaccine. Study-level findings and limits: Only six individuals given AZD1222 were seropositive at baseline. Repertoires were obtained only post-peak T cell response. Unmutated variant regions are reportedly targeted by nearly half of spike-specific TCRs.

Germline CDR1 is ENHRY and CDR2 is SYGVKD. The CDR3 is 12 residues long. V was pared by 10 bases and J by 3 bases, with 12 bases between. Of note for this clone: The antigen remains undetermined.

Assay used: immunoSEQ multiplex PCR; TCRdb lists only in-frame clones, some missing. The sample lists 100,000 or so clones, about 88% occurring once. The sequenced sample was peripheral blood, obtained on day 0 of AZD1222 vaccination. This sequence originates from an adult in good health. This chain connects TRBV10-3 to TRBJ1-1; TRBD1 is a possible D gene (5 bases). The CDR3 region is CATARDHTEAFF. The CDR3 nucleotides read TGTGCCACCGCCAGGGATCACACTGAAGCTTTCTTT.